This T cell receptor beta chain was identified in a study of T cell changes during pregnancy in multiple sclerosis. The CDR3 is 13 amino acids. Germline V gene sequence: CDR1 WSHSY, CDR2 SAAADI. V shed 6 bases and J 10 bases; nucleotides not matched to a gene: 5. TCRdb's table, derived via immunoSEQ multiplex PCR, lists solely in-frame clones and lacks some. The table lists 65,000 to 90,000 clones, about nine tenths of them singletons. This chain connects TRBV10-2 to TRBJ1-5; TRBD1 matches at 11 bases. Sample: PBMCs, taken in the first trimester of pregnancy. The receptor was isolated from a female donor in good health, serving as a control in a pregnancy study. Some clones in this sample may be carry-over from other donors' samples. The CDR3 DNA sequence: TGCGCCAGCAGCCCGGGACAGGGGGTACCCCAGCATTTT. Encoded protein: CASSPGQGVPQHF.